This T cell receptor beta chain was documented in a study of blood T cell repertoires in COVID-19 (dated by TCRdb to 2019 to 2021). At the level of the whole study: Collaborator samples came from the United States, Italy and Spain and covered acute and convalescent phases of COVID-19. The prospective study material was composed of cDNA or gDNA derived from T cells, B-cell-depleted T cells, or PBMCs. Subjects who had been exposed to COVID-19, were actively infected with it, or had recovered from it provided the deeply sampled blood TCRbeta repertoires that made up the dataset. The repertoires were released in a freely available public database meant as a resource for research on the immune response to SARS-CoV-2. Samples were obtained from the ongoing ImmuneRACE study (first 160 participants) and from 1,254 subjects provided by 6 global collaborators. Sample metadata almost always included a de-identified subject ID, COVID-19 status, age in years and sex. Where available, HLA class I and class II types were obtained from metadata supplied by the sample provider rather than from assay-based typing.

What the study reported, not specific to this receptor: The amount of clinical and demographic metadata varied by source and participant and was provided uncurated.

As concerns this clone: Its antigen has not been determined. Within one base of it there is no much larger clone, and no base qualities were kept.

In Seattle, one collaborating source enrolled patients while the infection was active and tracked those patients longitudinally over the course of disease. Whole blood was collected in K2EDTA tubes by collaborating institutions according to the institutions' own protocols. For TCRbeta analysis, collaborator samples were shipped as frozen whole blood, as isolated PBMCs, or as DNA extracted from either sample type. From the cysteine up to the phenylalanine, the CDR3 has a length of 17 residues. Only the CDR3 part of the read is kept: 51 bases, read in frame from the first base. The germline V gene (reference sequence) sets CDR1 to LNHDA and CDR2 to SQIVND. V is pruned by 2 bases and J by 0 bases, leaving 4 bases of the junction without a gene match. TCRbeta CDR3 regions were amplified from genomic DNA by means of the immunoSEQ Assay, a bias-controlled multiplex PCR. Turning to the authors' computational methods: The number of nucleated cells in each sample was estimated by amplification of reference gene primers within the assay. To quantify the absolute abundance of each unique TCRbeta CDR3 rearrangement, sequence reads were collapsed and filtered. Productive Simpson clonality was computed per sample as the square root of Simpson's diversity index over productive rearrangements. TCRdb obtained this table from immuneACCESS and retained in-frame rearrangements with V and J assigned. These tables miss some clones; where compared with another copy, unresolved V genes account for less than half of the shortfall, and the remainder is unexplained. From that table come the V and J calls and clone size; the DNA was used to work out D and trimming. This sample holds about 210,000 clones; around 80% were observed only once. The top ten constitute over 9.5% of the sample.

The receptor comes from an elderly woman with COVID-19, enrolled during active disease. The sequenced sample was peripheral blood. The sequence links TRBV19 to TRBJ2-5, with TRBD2 matching 12 junction bases. The CDR3 sequence is CASSITLAGGYQETQYF. The nucleotide sequence is given as TGTGCCAGTAGTATAACTCTAGCGGGGGGGTACCAAGAGACCCAGTACTTC.